These T cell receptor beta chains were read from a single sample in a study of shared clonotypes between healthy human individuals. Data came from immunoSEQ multiplex PCR; TCRdb stores just in-frame clones and leaves some out. The repertoire holds a few million clones, with approximately 94% as singletons. The sample was naive CD4+ T cells sorted from blood. The receptors derive from a young man in good health. The CDR3 runs from the conserved cysteine through the conserved F or W. A D gene is named only where the DNA matches it firmly. Expanded clones get a size class; other rows say once, few or many, or leave the size out.

TRBD1,TRBV19,.,TRBJ2-7,TGTGCCAGTAGTACCAACCGGGACAGGCACTACGAGCAGTACTTC,CASSTNRDRHYEQYF
TRBD1,TRBV5-5,.,TRBJ2-1,TGTGCCAGCAGCTTTGACAGGGCACCCTACAATGAGCAGTTCTTC,CASSFDRAPYNEQFF
.,TRBV25-1,.,TRBJ1-1,TGTGCCAGCAGTGAGAACAGGGACACTGAAGCTTTCTTT,CASSENRDTEAFF
TRBD1,TRBV10-1,.,TRBJ2-7,TGCGCCAGCAGTGAGTTTGTAGGGGGCCACGAGCAGTACTTC,CASSEFVGGHEQYF
TRBD2,TRBV6-4,.,TRBJ2-7,TGTGCCAGCAGTGGGGGAGGTAGCGGGAGAAACGAGCAGTACTTC,CASSGGGSGRNEQYF
.,TRBV7-9,once,TRBJ2-2,TGTGCCAGCAGGATTCCGGACACCGGGGAGCTGTTTTTT,CASRIPDTGELFF
.,TRBV30,.,TRBJ1-6,TGTGCCTGGAGTGTCAGCAGCTTTAGCTCCTATAATTCACCCCTCCACTTT,CAWSVSSFSSYNSPLHF
.,TRBV7-2,.,TRBJ1-5,TGTGCCAGCAGCTCAGAAGCGGATCAGCCCCAGCATTTT,CASSSEADQPQHF
.,TRBV7-9,.,TRBJ2-1,TGTGCCAGCACCCCAGACAGACCACACCATTACAATGAGCAGTTCTTC,CASTPDRPHHYNEQFF
.,TRBV29-1,.,TRBJ1-2,TGCAGCGTTGGACAGGCAGATGGCTACACCTTC,CSVGQADGYTF
.,TRBV6-6,.,TRBJ1-3,TGTGCCAGCAGTTACACCGAGGGAAACACCATATATTTT,CASSYTEGNTIYF
TRBD2,TRBV7-2,.,TRBJ2-5,TGTGCCAGCAGCCAGGGGACTAGCGGGATCGAGACCCAGTACTTC,CASSQGTSGIETQYF
TRBD2,TRBV7-7,few,TRBJ2-5,TGTGCTAGCAGCCCGGGACTAGCGGGAGAGACCCAGTACTTC,CASSPGLAGETQYF
.,TRBV10-2,.,TRBJ2-7,TGCGCCAGCAGTGAGGAAGGGCTAGGTGCTAACGAGCAGTACTTC,CASSEEGLGANEQYF
TRBD2,TRBV7-2,.,TRBJ2-1,TGTGCCAGCAGCTTCCAGCGGGGTTCCTACAATGAGCAGTTCTTC,CASSFQRGSYNEQFF
TRBD2,TRBV7-2,.,TRBJ2-1,TGTGCCAGCAGCTTCCTAGCGGGGTCCTACAATGAGCAGTTCTTC,CASSFLAGSYNEQFF
TRBD1,TRBV30,few,TRBJ1-2,TGTGCCTGGAGTGTACGCCAGGGGGCAAATGGCTACACCTTC,CAWSVRQGANGYTF
TRBD1,TRBV10-3,.,TRBJ2-7,TGTGCCATCAGTGTCCGAACCGGGACAGGGGATAGGTCGTTCTACGAGCAGTACTTC,CAISVRTGTGDRSFYEQYF
TRBD1,TRBV6-5,.,TRBJ1-6,TGTGCCAGCAGTCCACAGGGGGCGGGTAATTCACCCCTCCACTTT,CASSPQGAGNSPLHF
TRBD1,TRBV6-6,.,TRBJ1-6,TGTGCCAGCAGTGGGACAGACTATAATTCACCCCTCCACTTT,CASSGTDYNSPLHF
TRBD1,TRBV10-3,.,TRBJ2-7,TGTGCCACGCTACCGGGACAGGGTACCTACGAGCAGTACTTC,CATLPGQGTYEQYF
TRBD2,TRBV5-1,.,TRBJ2-5,TGCGCCAGCAGCTTTGGGTCTAGCGGGGACGAAGAGACCCAGTACTTC,CASSFGSSGDEETQYF
.,TRBV11-3,.,TRBJ2-7,TGTGCCAGCAGCGCGGACGGCTACGAGCAGTACTTC,CASSADGYEQYF
TRBD2,TRBV5-4,.,TRBJ2-5,TGTGCCAGCAGTTGGGGACCGACTAGCGGGGGGTTAGAGACCCAGTACTTC,CASSWGPTSGGLETQYF
.,TRBV7-9,.,TRBJ1-5,TGTGCCAGCAGCAGGGGGAGCCAAAATCAGCCCCAGCATTTT,CASSRGSQNQPQHF
.,TRBV6-1,.,TRBJ2-3,TGTGCCAGCAGTGAAGTAGGCAGGATGTTGTATTTT,CASSEVGRMLYF
.,TRBV25-1,.,TRBJ2-2,TGTGCCAGCAGTGAGCAATCCTCCTACGGCGGGGAGCTGTTTTTT,CASSEQSSYGGELFF
.,TRBV7-2,.,TRBJ2-1,TGTGCCAGCAGCAGGACACAGGGTAATAGTGAGCAGTTCTTC,CASSRTQGNSEQFF
TRBD2,TRBV11-3,.,TRBJ2-7,TGTGCCAGCAGCTTAAGCGGGGTGTCCTACGAGCAGTACTTC,CASSLSGVSYEQYF
TRBD1,TRBV7-9,.,TRBJ1-4,TGTGCCAGCAGCACCAGACAGGGGGCAGGGTACGAAAAACTGTTTTTT,CASSTRQGAGYEKLFF
.,TRBV10-2,.,TRBJ2-3,TGCGCCAGCAGTGACTGGGGCGGACCTAGCACAGATACGCAGTATTTT,CASSDWGGPSTDTQYF
TRBD2,TRBV7-2,.,TRBJ2-1,TGTGCCAGCAGCTGGACTAGCGTCGGCAATGAGCAGTTCTTC,CASSWTSVGNEQFF
.,TRBV5-1,.,TRBJ1-1,TGCGCCAGCAGTGTGGGCACCAACACTGAAGCTTTCTTT,CASSVGTNTEAFF
.,TRBV15,few,TRBJ1-5,TGTGCCACCAGCAGGGGACGGAACAATCAGCCCCAGCATTTT,CATSRGRNNQPQHF
.,TRBV7-2,.,TRBJ1-4,TGTGCCAGCAGCTTAGTTGGGGGCCGGGATGAAAAACTGTTTTTT,CASSLVGGRDEKLFF
TRBD2,TRBV5-4,.,TRBJ2-3,TGTGCCAGCAGCTTTAGCGGGAGGGATACGCAGTATTTT,CASSFSGRDTQYF
.,TRBV18,.,TRBJ2-7,TGTGCCAGCTCACCAACCGTTCCCTTTTACGAGCAGTACTTC,CASSPTVPFYEQYF
.,TRBV6-1,.,TRBJ1-6,TGTGCCAGCAGTGCGAATTTGGTCCTCCACTTT,CASSANLVLHF
TRBD1,TRBV5-1,.,TRBJ2-2,TGCGCCAGCAAACCGACAGGGGGCACCGGGGAGCTGTTTTTT,CASKPTGGTGELFF
.,TRBV7-6,.,TRBJ1-4,TGTGCCAGCAGCTCCACACTGGAAAAACTGTTTTTT,CASSSTLEKLFF
TRBD2,TRBV10-3,.,TRBJ2-1,TGTGCCATCAGTGAGTCGAACGGGAGGAGGAGGAATGAGCAGTTCTTC,CAISESNGRRRNEQFF
TRBD2,TRBV9,.,TRBJ2-1,TGTGCCAGCAACGTAGCGGGAGTCTCCTACAATGAGCAGTTCTTC,CASNVAGVSYNEQFF
TRBD2,TRBV19,once,TRBJ2-1,TGTGCCAGTAGTATACGTCTAGCGGGGAACAATGAGCAGTTCTTC,CASSIRLAGNNEQFF
.,TRBV27,.,TRBJ2-3,TGTGCCAGCAGTTTAAGGGGTACAGATACGCAGTATTTT,CASSLRGTDTQYF
.,TRBV6-6,few,TRBJ1-1,TGTGCCAGCGACAGGTCGAACACTGAAGCTTTCTTT,CASDRSNTEAFF
.,TRBV7-2,.,TRBJ2-1,TGTGCCAGCAGATACCTAGCGCAGAGCTCCTACAATGAGCAGTTCTTC,CASRYLAQSSYNEQFF
.,TRBV27,few,TRBJ1-6,TGTGCCAGCAGTGGGGAAGGGGTTTTTTCACCCCTCCACTTT,CASSGEGVFSPLHF